One TCR beta chain is described in this entry. The antigen remains undetermined. Germline CDR1 GTSNPN, CDR2 SVGIG (reference sequence). Trimming removed 6 bases from V and 2 bases from J, with 17 bases in between. CDR3 size: 15 residues. Documented time point: persistent/refractory GD, antithyroid drugs over 5 years with positive TRAb. The TCR library used RNA extracted from PBMCs. The record originates from a study of regulatory T cells in long-lasting Graves disease. Study-wide results and limits: Patients whose Graves' disease persisted exhibited lower TCR diversity than those newly diagnosed. TRBV28, TRBJ1-2 and TRBJ2-5 emerged as the favored segments in persistent disease.

Arm-PCR of CDR3 regions and iRepertoire HTBI primers were used to build TCR beta libraries. From the multiplex PCR reads, TCRdb called clonotypes with MiXCR, one entry per CDR3 protein. Among 400,000 or so distinct CDR3 sequences listed, roughly a quarter were seen once. J is TRBJ1-3 and V is TRBV30; the D gene is possibly TRBD1 (5 bases). The TCR originated in a female donor with Graves disease. The source material was peripheral blood mononuclear cells (PBMCs), sampled when the disease was refractory, from a patient treated with antithyroid drugs. Here the CDR3 reads CACLARDPPGNTIYF. The CDR3 DNA follows: TGTGCCTGCTTAGCCAGGGACCCCCCTGGAAACACCATATATTTT.